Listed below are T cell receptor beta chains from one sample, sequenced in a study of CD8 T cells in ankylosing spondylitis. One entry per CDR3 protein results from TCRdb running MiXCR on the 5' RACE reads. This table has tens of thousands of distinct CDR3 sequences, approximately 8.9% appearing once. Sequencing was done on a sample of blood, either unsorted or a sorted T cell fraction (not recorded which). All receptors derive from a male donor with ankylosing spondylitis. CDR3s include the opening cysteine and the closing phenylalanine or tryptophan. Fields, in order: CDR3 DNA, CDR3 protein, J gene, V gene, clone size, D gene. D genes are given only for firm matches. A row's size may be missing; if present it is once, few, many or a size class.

CDR3 DNA: TGTGCCAGCAGCTTAGCAGAAGTGAGTGAAGCTTTCTTT
CDR3 protein: CASSLAEVSEAFF
J gene: TRBJ1-1
V gene: TRBV7-9
clone size: NA
D gene: NA

CDR3 DNA: TGTGCCAGCACCCGAGGCCCCCAAGAGACCCAGTACTTC
CDR3 protein: CASTRGPQETQYF
J gene: TRBJ2-5
V gene: TRBV7-8
clone size: many
D gene: NA

CDR3 DNA: TGTGCCAGCAGCCCTCCAACAGGGGGAGGCACCGGGGAGCTGTTTTTT
CDR3 protein: CASSPPTGGGTGELFF
J gene: TRBJ2-2
V gene: TRBV11-2
clone size: many
D gene: TRBD1

CDR3 DNA: TGTGCCAGCAGTTACTTGACAGGACGAAATGAAAAACTGTTTTTT
CDR3 protein: CASSYLTGRNEKLFF
J gene: TRBJ1-4
V gene: TRBV6-5
clone size: many
D gene: NA

CDR3 DNA: TGTGCCAGCAGCCAACCGGGACAAATGCGAACCGGGGAGCTGTTTTTT
CDR3 protein: CASSQPGQMRTGELFF
J gene: TRBJ2-2
V gene: TRBV4-2
clone size: NA
D gene: NA

CDR3 DNA: TGTGCCAGCAGTTTCTCGGGACAGGAATACGAGCAGTACTTC
CDR3 protein: CASSFSGQEYEQYF
J gene: TRBJ2-7
V gene: TRBV6-5
clone size: many
D gene: TRBD1

CDR3 DNA: TGCGCCAGCAGCTTGACTAGCGGGATGTACGAGCAGTACTTC
CDR3 protein: CASSLTSGMYEQYF
J gene: TRBJ2-7
V gene: TRBV5-1
clone size: many
D gene: TRBD2

CDR3 DNA: TGTGCCATCCCAACCGGGACTAGCGGGAGGGGATTCCAAGAGACCCAGTACTTC
CDR3 protein: CAIPTGTSGRGFQETQYF
J gene: TRBJ2-5
V gene: TRBV21-1
clone size: few
D gene: NA

CDR3 DNA: TGCAGCGTGTCTCTCCAGGCCCTAAATGAGCAGTTCTTC
CDR3 protein: CSVSLQALNEQFF
J gene: TRBJ2-1
V gene: TRBV29-1
clone size: many
D gene: NA

CDR3 DNA: TGTGCCAGCATTAAAGGGACTTCTCTCGCGGCTTTCTTT
CDR3 protein: CASIKGTSLAAFF
J gene: TRBJ1-1
V gene: TRBV12-3/TRBV12-4
clone size: many
D gene: NA

CDR3 DNA: TGTGCCAGCAGCCCGAGGGGGCAGGCTGAGACCCAGTACTTC
CDR3 protein: CASSPRGQAETQYF
J gene: TRBJ2-5
V gene: TRBV7-2
clone size: few
D gene: TRBD1

CDR3 DNA: TGTGCCAGCAGCCCGGGACTAGCGGGAGTTCTTCAAGAGACCCAGTACTTC
CDR3 protein: CASSPGLAGVLQETQYF
J gene: TRBJ2-5
V gene: TRBV11-2
clone size: many
D gene: TRBD2

CDR3 DNA: TGTGCCAGCAGTTGGGGCGGGGGCTTGTCTGGAAACACCATATATTTT
CDR3 protein: CASSWGGGLSGNTIYF
J gene: TRBJ1-3
V gene: TRBV7-9
clone size: many
D gene: NA

CDR3 DNA: TGTGCCAGCAGCGCCCTAGCGGGAGCGGGGAATGAGCAGTTCTTC
CDR3 protein: CASSALAGAGNEQFF
J gene: TRBJ2-1
V gene: TRBV9
clone size: few
D gene: TRBD2

CDR3 DNA: TGTGCCAGCAGCGTCGGGGCCTACAATGAGCAGTTCTTC
CDR3 protein: CASSVGAYNEQFF
J gene: TRBJ2-1
V gene: TRBV5-6
clone size: many
D gene: NA

CDR3 DNA: TGTGCCAGCAGCTTAGGTGGCGGCCGACCCCACGAGCAGTACTTC
CDR3 protein: CASSLGGGRPHEQYF
J gene: TRBJ2-7
V gene: TRBV13
clone size: NA
D gene: NA

CDR3 DNA: TGTGCCAGCAGTCCGGAATCCAGGGGAAGCGGCTACACCTTC
CDR3 protein: CASSPESRGSGYTF
J gene: TRBJ1-2
V gene: TRBV12-3/TRBV12-4
clone size: few
D gene: NA

CDR3 DNA: TGTGCCATTCCCGGACAGGGGGGTGGAGGCTACACCTTC
CDR3 protein: CAIPGQGGGGYTF
J gene: TRBJ1-2
V gene: TRBV6-1
clone size: few
D gene: TRBD1

CDR3 DNA: TGCATTGGCGGCAGCTTTAATGGCTACACCTTC
CDR3 protein: CIGGSFNGYTF
J gene: TRBJ1-2
V gene: TRBV20-1
clone size: many
D gene: NA

CDR3 DNA: TGCAGTGCTAGAGATCTGACAGGGAGAGAGCAGTACTTC
CDR3 protein: CSARDLTGREQYF
J gene: TRBJ2-7
V gene: TRBV20-1
clone size: many
D gene: TRBD1

CDR3 DNA: TGTGCCAGCAGCCCCCCGGACAGCGGGACCAGGGATACGCAGTATTTT
CDR3 protein: CASSPPDSGTRDTQYF
J gene: TRBJ2-3
V gene: TRBV7-9
clone size: few
D gene: NA

CDR3 DNA: TGTGCCAGCAGCTCCCTCTTGGGATACAATGAGCAGTTCTTC
CDR3 protein: CASSSLLGYNEQFF
J gene: TRBJ2-1
V gene: TRBV7-8
clone size: few
D gene: NA

CDR3 DNA: TGTGCCAGCAGTTTCCGGGCTGCCACCGGGGAGCTGTTTTTT
CDR3 protein: CASSFRAATGELFF
J gene: TRBJ2-2
V gene: TRBV12-3/TRBV12-4
clone size: many
D gene: NA

CDR3 DNA: TGTGCCATCAGTGAGTCTTGGCCTAGCGGGAGGGCCGGGTTGCGAGAGACCCAGTACTTC
CDR3 protein: CAISESWPSGRAGLRETQYF
J gene: TRBJ2-5
V gene: TRBV10-3
clone size: few
D gene: TRBD2

CDR3 DNA: TGCAGTGCTAGTAACCTAGCGGAAAGCACCGGGGAGCTGTTTTTT
CDR3 protein: CSASNLAESTGELFF
J gene: TRBJ2-2
V gene: TRBV20-1
clone size: few
D gene: TRBD2

CDR3 DNA: TGTGCCAGCAGTTTAGCGAAGTCCGGGGAGCTGTTTTTT
CDR3 protein: CASSLAKSGELFF
J gene: TRBJ2-2
V gene: TRBV12-3/TRBV12-4
clone size: many
D gene: NA

CDR3 DNA: TGTGCCAGCAGCCAAGCTCGGACAGGGAACACCGGGGAGCTGTTTTTT
CDR3 protein: CASSQARTGNTGELFF
J gene: TRBJ2-2
V gene: TRBV3-1
clone size: many
D gene: TRBD1

CDR3 DNA: TGTGCCAGTCGAGGGGACCAAGAGACCAAGTACTTC
CDR3 protein: CASRGDQETKYF
J gene: TRBJ2-5
V gene: TRBV11-2
clone size: NA
D gene: NA

CDR3 DNA: TGTGCCAGCAGTTTACCCAGCGGGAGCGGTCCTGAGCAGTTCTTC
CDR3 protein: CASSLPSGSGPEQFF
J gene: TRBJ2-1
V gene: TRBV27
clone size: NA
D gene: TRBD2

CDR3 DNA: TGCAGCGTTGAAGATCGCGGGGGAAAGGATGGCTACACCTTC
CDR3 protein: CSVEDRGGKDGYTF
J gene: TRBJ1-2
V gene: TRBV29-1
clone size: many
D gene: NA

CDR3 DNA: TGTGCCAGCAGCCCGCGGGACAGTGGCACCGGGGAGCTGTTTTTT
CDR3 protein: CASSPRDSGTGELFF
J gene: TRBJ2-2
V gene: TRBV7-9
clone size: few
D gene: NA

CDR3 DNA: TGTGCCAGCAGCTTAGTGTGGTGGGTCGAGCAGTACTTC
CDR3 protein: CASSLVWWVEQYF
J gene: TRBJ2-7
V gene: TRBV7-2
clone size: NA
D gene: NA

CDR3 DNA: TGTGCCAGTCAGGGAATGGGTCAGCCCCAGCATTTT
CDR3 protein: CASQGMGQPQHF
J gene: TRBJ1-5
V gene: TRBV27
clone size: few
D gene: NA

CDR3 DNA: TGTGCCAGCAGCTTGGGAGGGACAGCCATTTACAATGAGCAGTTCTTC
CDR3 protein: CASSLGGTAIYNEQFF
J gene: TRBJ2-1
V gene: TRBV5-6
clone size: many
D gene: TRBD1

CDR3 DNA: TGTGCCACCACCAGCCGGCTAGCGGAGACCGGGGAGCTGTTTTTT
CDR3 protein: CATTSRLAETGELFF
J gene: TRBJ2-2
V gene: TRBV6-2/TRBV6-3
clone size: many
D gene: TRBD2

CDR3 DNA: TGTGCCAGCAGCCTTCCAGGGGAAAGATACAATGAGCAGTTCTTC
CDR3 protein: CASSLPGERYNEQFF
J gene: TRBJ2-1
V gene: TRBV13
clone size: few
D gene: NA

CDR3 DNA: TGTGCCAGCGACTTACTATCGGTAGAGCAGTTCTTC
CDR3 protein: CASDLLSVEQFF
J gene: TRBJ2-1
V gene: TRBV7-9
clone size: NA
D gene: NA

CDR3 DNA: TGTGCCAGCAGTGAAGGACAGGAAAACAATGAGCAGTTCTTC
CDR3 protein: CASSEGQENNEQFF
J gene: TRBJ2-1
V gene: TRBV6-1
clone size: many
D gene: NA

CDR3 DNA: TGTGCCAGCAGCCCCGGGAGTAAGGGATACAATGAGCAGTTCTTC
CDR3 protein: CASSPGSKGYNEQFF
J gene: TRBJ2-1
V gene: TRBV27
clone size: few
D gene: NA

CDR3 DNA: TGTGCCAGCAGCGTAACCGCCGTCATAGATACGCAGTATTTT
CDR3 protein: CASSVTAVIDTQYF
J gene: TRBJ2-3
V gene: TRBV9
clone size: many
D gene: NA

CDR3 DNA: TGTGCCAGCAAGGGGGGCCGGCTAGTTTACAATGAGCAGTTCTTC
CDR3 protein: CASKGGRLVYNEQFF
J gene: TRBJ2-1
V gene: TRBV6-1
clone size: NA
D gene: NA

CDR3 DNA: TGTGCCAGCAGCTTAGAGTCACTGTACCAAGAGACCCAGTACTTC
CDR3 protein: CASSLESLYQETQYF
J gene: TRBJ2-5
V gene: TRBV7-8
clone size: many
D gene: NA

CDR3 DNA: TGTGCCAGCAGTTACTCGGAGGGGATCCCCGAAGCTTTCTTT
CDR3 protein: CASSYSEGIPEAFF
J gene: TRBJ1-1
V gene: TRBV6-5
clone size: few
D gene: NA

CDR3 DNA: TGTGCCAGCAGATCTGAGGAGCACAGTGTTGGCTACACCTTC
CDR3 protein: CASRSEEHSVGYTF
J gene: TRBJ1-2
V gene: TRBV2
clone size: NA
D gene: NA

CDR3 DNA: TGCGCCAGCGGGTCGAGTCTTTACAATGAGCAGTTCTTC
CDR3 protein: CASGSSLYNEQFF
J gene: TRBJ2-1
V gene: TRBV23-1
clone size: NA
D gene: NA

CDR3 DNA: TGCGCCAGCAGCCAAGTCTCCTCGTCATCAGTGACCCAGTACTTC
CDR3 protein: CASSQVSSSSVTQYF
J gene: TRBJ2-5
V gene: TRBV4-1
clone size: many
D gene: NA

CDR3 DNA: TGTGCCAGCAGCCCGAACAGGGGGCCATACGAGCAGTACTTC
CDR3 protein: CASSPNRGPYEQYF
J gene: TRBJ2-7
V gene: TRBV3-1
clone size: few
D gene: TRBD1

CDR3 DNA: TGCAGTGCTAAGGAACCCGGACAGGGGGACAGTCAGCCCCAGCATTTT
CDR3 protein: CSAKEPGQGDSQPQHF
J gene: TRBJ1-5
V gene: TRBV20-1
clone size: few
D gene: TRBD1

CDR3 DNA: TGTGCCAGCCGACTCGGGAGTTCCTACAATGAGCAGTTCTTC
CDR3 protein: CASRLGSSYNEQFF
J gene: TRBJ2-1
V gene: TRBV12-3/TRBV12-4
clone size: many
D gene: NA

CDR3 DNA: TGCAGCGGCTCAGGGGGCGCGGGCACCGGGGAGCTGTTTTTT
CDR3 protein: CSGSGGAGTGELFF
J gene: TRBJ2-2
V gene: TRBV29-1
clone size: few
D gene: TRBD1

CDR3 DNA: TGTGCCAGCAGCCAAGAGAGTCTGGACCCCTACAATGAGCAGTTCTTC
CDR3 protein: CASSQESLDPYNEQFF
J gene: TRBJ2-1
V gene: TRBV4-2
clone size: many
D gene: NA

CDR3 DNA: TGTGCCAGTAGTGAACAGGGGGACTACATTGGGGCCAACGTCCTGACTTTC
CDR3 protein: CASSEQGDYIGANVLTF
J gene: TRBJ2-6
V gene: TRBV19
clone size: NA
D gene: NA

CDR3 DNA: TGTGCCAGCAGCTCAACGAACCGGGACAGGGTGTTCAATGAGCAGTTCTTC
CDR3 protein: CASSSTNRDRVFNEQFF
J gene: TRBJ2-1
V gene: TRBV13
clone size: many
D gene: TRBD1